This T cell receptor beta chain was profiled in a study of cytomegalovirus exposure and HLA in healthy donors. Researchers ran the PCR with 60 Vbeta and 13 Jbeta primers. Profiling relied on immunoSEQ multiplex PCR, and the TCRdb table lists in-frame clones only, not all of them. This sample lists around 140,000 clones; its ten largest clones have 0.8% to 1%. The V end was cut by 4 bases, the J end by 5 bases, with 15 bases between. Per the germline V gene, CDR1 is LGHNA and CDR2 is YNFKEQ. CDR3 length equals 14 residues. The rearrangement uses TRBV4-2 and TRBJ2-7; a weak D match, TRBD1 (6 bases). The clonotype was recovered from a male donor in good health and CMV-seronegative. Sample: PBMCs. The CDR3 is CASSPSQGTNEQYF. DNA of the CDR3: TGTGCCAGCAGCCCATCACAGGGAACTAACGAGCAGTACTTC.